This is a list of T cell receptor beta chains from one sample in a study of cytomegalovirus exposure and HLA in healthy donors. Profiled with immunoSEQ multiplex PCR; TCRdb holds only in-frame clones, not every one. The sample contains 150,000 or so clones, about 80% of which appear only once. The sample was PBMCs. These receptors all come from a middle-aged man in good health and CMV-seropositive. The CDR3 runs from the conserved cysteine through the conserved F or W. A D gene is named only where the DNA matches it firmly. The size entry is marked missing in some rows and otherwise reads once, few, many or a size class.

V gene: TRBV7-3; CDR3 length: 13; D gene: NA; clone size: NA; J gene: TRBJ2-2; CDR3 DNA: TGTGCCAGCAGCCGAACCGGGGCCGGGGAGCTGTTTTTT; CDR3 protein: CASSRTGAGELFF
V gene: TRBV29-1; CDR3 length: 12; D gene: TRBD1; clone size: NA; J gene: TRBJ1-1; CDR3 DNA: TGCAGCGGCGGACAGGGGAAGACTGAAGCTTTCTTT; CDR3 protein: CSGGQGKTEAFF
V gene: TRBV7-2; CDR3 length: 14; D gene: TRBD2; clone size: NA; J gene: TRBJ2-7; CDR3 DNA: TGTGCCAGCAGCACTAGCGGGGGTTCCTACGAGCAGTACTTC; CDR3 protein: CASSTSGGSYEQYF
V gene: TRBV7-7; CDR3 length: 13; D gene: NA; clone size: few; J gene: TRBJ2-3; CDR3 DNA: TGTGCCAGCAGCTTAGTTCGGGGGGATACGCAGTATTTT; CDR3 protein: CASSLVRGDTQYF
V gene: TRBV11-2; CDR3 length: 14; D gene: NA; clone size: NA; J gene: TRBJ2-2; CDR3 DNA: TGTGCCAGCAGCTTAGTCACAGGGCGCGGGGAGCTGTTTTTT; CDR3 protein: CASSLVTGRGELFF
V gene: TRBV2; CDR3 length: 18; D gene: NA; clone size: NA; J gene: TRBJ1-3; CDR3 DNA: TGTGCCAGCAGTGAAAAGGGTGTTTTGCGGGGATCAGGAAACACCATATATTTT; CDR3 protein: CASSEKGVLRGSGNTIYF
V gene: TRBV6-5; CDR3 length: 13; D gene: NA; clone size: NA; J gene: TRBJ1-5; CDR3 DNA: TGTGCCAGCAGTTACGATAGGGGGCAGCCCCAGCATTTT; CDR3 protein: CASSYDRGQPQHF
V gene: TRBV14; CDR3 length: 13; D gene: NA; clone size: NA; J gene: TRBJ1-1; CDR3 DNA: TGTGCCAGCAGCCAAAATCTAGGGGGTGAAGCTTTCTTT; CDR3 protein: CASSQNLGGEAFF
V gene: TRBV7-9; CDR3 length: 14; D gene: NA; clone size: NA; J gene: TRBJ2-7; CDR3 DNA: TGTGCCAGCAGCTTAGGGCTGACTACCTACGAGCAGTACTTC; CDR3 protein: CASSLGLTTYEQYF
V gene: TRBV6-1; CDR3 length: 12; D gene: NA; clone size: NA; J gene: TRBJ2-7; CDR3 DNA: TGTGCCAGCAGGCAGGGTCCCTACGAGCAGTACTTC; CDR3 protein: CASRQGPYEQYF
V gene: TRBV9; CDR3 length: 17; D gene: TRBD2; clone size: NA; J gene: TRBJ2-4; CDR3 DNA: TGTGCCAGCAGCGTAGGACAGACTAGCGGGAGAAAAAACATTCAGTACTTC; CDR3 protein: CASSVGQTSGRKNIQYF
V gene: TRBV10-3; CDR3 length: 16; D gene: TRBD1; clone size: NA; J gene: TRBJ1-5; CDR3 DNA: TGTGCCATCAGTGAGTCGTGGCAGGGGGCGGAGCAGCCCCAGCATTTT; CDR3 protein: CAISESWQGAEQPQHF
V gene: TRBV5-1; CDR3 length: 14; D gene: NA; clone size: NA; J gene: TRBJ2-1; CDR3 DNA: TGCGCCAGCAGGGATCCCAGCGGCGGGGATGAGCAGTTCTTC; CDR3 protein: CASRDPSGGDEQFF
V gene: TRBV7-2; CDR3 length: 15; D gene: NA; clone size: NA; J gene: TRBJ2-7; CDR3 DNA: TGTGCCAGCAGCTCCCCTGAGAAGGGGGAAAACGAGCAGTACTTC; CDR3 protein: CASSSPEKGENEQYF
V gene: TRBV9; CDR3 length: 13; D gene: NA; clone size: few; J gene: TRBJ2-6; CDR3 DNA: TGTGCCAGCAGCGAACTTGGGGCCAACGGCCTGACTTTC; CDR3 protein: CASSELGANGLTF
V gene: TRBV7-2; CDR3 length: 16; D gene: TRBD2; clone size: NA; J gene: TRBJ2-3; CDR3 DNA: TGTGCCAGCAGCTTAGTGGGGCTAGCGGGAACCGATACGCAGTATTTT; CDR3 protein: CASSLVGLAGTDTQYF
V gene: TRBV30; CDR3 length: 16; D gene: TRBD2; clone size: NA; J gene: TRBJ2-1; CDR3 DNA: TGTGCCTGGAGTCCTCGCCGACTAGCGGGAGTCAATGAGCAGTTCTTC; CDR3 protein: CAWSPRRLAGVNEQFF
V gene: TRBV7-2; CDR3 length: 18; D gene: NA; clone size: NA; J gene: TRBJ2-1; CDR3 DNA: TGTGCCAGCAGCTTAAGGGACAGGGTTGCGGGAGGGCCCTATGAGCAGTTCTTC; CDR3 protein: CASSLRDRVAGGPYEQFF
V gene: TRBV28; CDR3 length: 14; D gene: TRBD2; clone size: NA; J gene: TRBJ2-1; CDR3 DNA: TGTGCCAGCAGTGGCGGGAGGGTCTACAATGAGCAGTTCTTC; CDR3 protein: CASSGGRVYNEQFF
V gene: TRBV7-8; CDR3 length: 18; D gene: NA; clone size: few; J gene: TRBJ2-1; CDR3 DNA: TGTGCCAGCAGCTTAGCGCCTCTTCCAGGGAACTCCTACAATGAGCAGTTCTTC; CDR3 protein: CASSLAPLPGNSYNEQFF
V gene: TRBV5-4; CDR3 length: 13; D gene: NA; clone size: NA; J gene: TRBJ2-2; CDR3 DNA: TGTGCCAGCAGCTTCAGGGGCGGCGGGGAGCTGTTTTTT; CDR3 protein: CASSFRGGGELFF
V gene: TRBV28; CDR3 length: 13; D gene: NA; clone size: NA; J gene: TRBJ2-2; CDR3 DNA: TGTGCCAGCAGCGTCAGGGTTACCGGGGAGCTGTTTTTT; CDR3 protein: CASSVRVTGELFF
V gene: TRBV5-4; CDR3 length: 16; D gene: TRBD2; clone size: NA; J gene: TRBJ2-3; CDR3 DNA: TGTGCCAGCAGCCTACTAGCGGGAGGGTCTCAAGATACGCAGTATTTT; CDR3 protein: CASSLLAGGSQDTQYF
V gene: TRBV7-9; CDR3 length: 14; D gene: TRBD2; clone size: once; J gene: TRBJ2-1; CDR3 DNA: TGTGCCAGCAGCAGACTAGCGGGGCACAATGAGCAGTTCTTC; CDR3 protein: CASSRLAGHNEQFF
V gene: TRBV29-1; CDR3 length: 16; D gene: NA; clone size: NA; J gene: TRBJ1-2; CDR3 DNA: TGCAGCGTTGAAAAACCGCAGGGATCTATGGACTATGGCTACACCTTC; CDR3 protein: CSVEKPQGSMDYGYTF
V gene: TRBV10-2; CDR3 length: 14; D gene: NA; clone size: NA; J gene: TRBJ1-1; CDR3 DNA: TGCGCCGGTGGGCGTGGAGGTCCCGGCACTGAAGCTTTCTTT; CDR3 protein: CAGGRGGPGTEAFF
V gene: TRBV5-6; CDR3 length: 14; D gene: NA; clone size: NA; J gene: TRBJ2-3; CDR3 DNA: TGTGCCAGCAGCTTGGGGCCTAGTACGGATACGCAGTATTTT; CDR3 protein: CASSLGPSTDTQYF
V gene: TRBV29-1; CDR3 length: 10; D gene: NA; clone size: NA; J gene: TRBJ2-5; CDR3 DNA: TGCAGCGTTGATGAGGGGACCCAGTACTTC; CDR3 protein: CSVDEGTQYF
V gene: TRBV4-2; CDR3 length: 17; D gene: NA; clone size: NA; J gene: TRBJ1-1; CDR3 DNA: TGTGCCAGCAGCCAAGGCGGGGGAGATCTTATGAACACTGAAGCTTTCTTT; CDR3 protein: CASSQGGGDLMNTEAFF
V gene: TRBV19; CDR3 length: 16; D gene: NA; clone size: NA; J gene: TRBJ2-1; CDR3 DNA: TGTGCCAGTAGTATTTCCCCCGGGTCCTCCTACAATGAGCAGTTCTTC; CDR3 protein: CASSISPGSSYNEQFF
V gene: TRBV5-4; CDR3 length: 16; D gene: TRBD1; clone size: NA; J gene: TRBJ1-6; CDR3 DNA: TGTGCCAGCAGCTTGGACGGGACAGGGGTCAATTCACCCCTCCACTTT; CDR3 protein: CASSLDGTGVNSPLHF
V gene: TRBV2; CDR3 length: 13; D gene: TRBD1; clone size: NA; J gene: TRBJ1-1; CDR3 DNA: TGTGCCAGCATGGGACAGCCTAACACTGAAGCTTTCTTT; CDR3 protein: CASMGQPNTEAFF
V gene: TRBV5-4; CDR3 length: 16; D gene: TRBD2; clone size: once; J gene: TRBJ2-2; CDR3 DNA: TGTGCCAGCAGCTTGAGTAGCGGGAGTTACACCGGGGAGCTGTTTTTT; CDR3 protein: CASSLSSGSYTGELFF
V gene: TRBV27; CDR3 length: 15; D gene: TRBD2; clone size: NA; J gene: TRBJ2-4; CDR3 DNA: TGTGCCAGCGGTCCCGGGACTAGCGGGAAAAACATTCAGTACTTC; CDR3 protein: CASGPGTSGKNIQYF
V gene: TRBV5-6; CDR3 length: 16; D gene: TRBD2; clone size: NA; J gene: TRBJ2-3; CDR3 DNA: TGTGCCAGCAGCTTTAGCGGGAGGGGTAGCACAGATACGCAGTATTTT; CDR3 protein: CASSFSGRGSTDTQYF
V gene: TRBV7-8; CDR3 length: 14; D gene: NA; clone size: once; J gene: TRBJ1-1; CDR3 DNA: TGTGCCAGCAGCTTAAGGACAGACGGTACTGAAGCTTTCTTT; CDR3 protein: CASSLRTDGTEAFF